The 19 T cell receptor beta chains below were found in one sample sequenced in a study of radiation and T cells in renal cell carcinoma. TCRdb's copy holds only in-frame clones and misses some; the assay was immunoSEQ multiplex PCR. Of 150,000 to 190,000 clones listed, approximately 90% are singletons. Documented time point: blood 2 weeks post-SBRT. Regarding treatment: 15 Gy SBRT to primary tumor, nephrectomy 4 weeks later. The sample in question was blood, obtained from a patient whose treatment included radiotherapy and nephrectomy. The receptors were sampled from a woman aged 50 to 65 with renal cell carcinoma.

This chain links TRBV5-1 with TRBJ2-4; 9 bases agree with TRBD1. Trimming removed 2 bases from V and 6 bases from J; junction bases left unmatched: 6. From germline, CDR1 is SGHRS and CDR2 YFSETQ. CDR3 length equals 15 residues. CDR3 coding DNA: TGCGCCAGCAGCTTAACCGGGACAGGGAGAAACATTCAGTACTTC. It specifies CASSLTGTGRNIQYF.

This sequence joins TRBV7-2 and TRBJ2-1, with D unclear. The CDR3 loop spans 14 amino acids. Between the trimmed V and J ends, which lost 5 bases and 2 bases, there was a span of 10 bases. Looked up from germline, CDR1 is SGHTA and CDR2 is FQGNSA. The CDR3 coding sequence is TGTGCCAGCAGCCCCGTTAGGACCTACAATGAGCAGTTCTTC. Its protein product is CASSPVRTYNEQFF.

The gene calls are TRBV7-9 and TRBJ1-4; 9 nucleotides line up with TRBD1. Per the germline V gene, CDR1 is SEHNR and CDR2 is FQNEAQ (reference sequence). The CDR3 spans 18 residues. After removal of 1 base from V and 3 bases from J, the junction contained 9 bases not matched to a gene. This CDR3 is CASSLGVTGGAANEKLFF. The DNA for the CDR3 is TGTGCCAGCAGCTTAGGCGTGACAGGGGGGGCGGCTAATGAAAAACTGTTTTTT.

This clone was observed a few times. At the DNA level, this CDR3 is encoded by other sequences in the same sample as well. This chain joins TRBV19 and TRBJ1-1; D perhaps matches TRBD1 (6 bases). The V end was cut by 1 base, the J end by 1 base, with 7 bases between. Germline CDR1 and CDR2: LNHDA and SQIVND (reference sequence). CDR3 length: 14 residues. As DNA, the CDR3 is TGTGCCAGTAGTATAGGCAGGGGGAACACTGAAGCTTTCTTT. Its translation is CASSIGRGNTEAFF.

This clone occurred once. J is TRBJ1-1 and V is TRBV19, with D perhaps matching TRBD1 (5 bases). V was cut by 5 bases and J by 3 bases, with 13 bases left in between. Germline V gene sequence: CDR1 LNHDA, CDR2 SQIVND (reference sequence). The CDR3 has 14 amino acids. The CDR3 is CASSARQKDTEAFF. CDR3 DNA: TGTGCCAGTAGTGCGCGACAGAAGGACACTGAAGCTTTCTTT.

V usage is TRBV2 and J usage is TRBJ2-4, with D unclear. The CDR3 is made up of 14 amino acids. Trimming shortened V by 1 base and J by 4 bases, and 8 bases separated the two germline ends. In germline, CDR1 is SNHLY, CDR2 FYNNEI. CDR3 loop: CASSEDGLKNIQYF. The CDR3 DNA follows: TGTGCCAGCAGTGAAGATGGGCTAAAAAACATTCAGTACTTC.

This rearrangement joins TRBV4-2 to TRBJ2-2, with 7 bases matching TRBD2. With 6 bases clipped from V and 7 bases from J, the junction kept 11 bases outside the gene matches. The CDR3 runs to 15 residues. In germline, CDR1 is LGHNA, CDR2 YNFKEQ. CDR3 residues: CASRPFGGSGGELFF. The DNA of the CDR3 is TGTGCCAGCAGACCTTTCGGGGGGTCGGGCGGGGAGCTGTTTTTT.

As to this clone: The junction differs from germline at one of its ends, possibly a read error. The genes are TRBV6-1 and TRBJ2-1, with D unclear. Germline CDR1 is MNHNS and CDR2 is SASEGT. The CDR3 spans 15 residues. The CDR3 sequence: CASREAVPFHNEQFF. For the CDR3, the DNA is TGTGCCAGCAGGGAAGCCGTCCCCTTCCACAATGAGCAGTTCTTC.

The genes are TRBV4-1 and TRBJ1-2; weak D call: TRBD1 (6 bases). This CDR3 spans 16 amino acids. Germline CDR1 MGHRA, CDR2 YSYEKL. V was pared by 1 base and J by 6 bases, with 18 bases between. CDR3 amino acids: CASSQAEGVSVHGYTF. For the CDR3, the DNA is TGCGCCAGCAGCCAAGCCGAGGGGGTATCGGTCCATGGCTACACCTTC.

The sample holds a few counts of this clone. The rearrangement uses TRBV7-9 and TRBJ2-7; the D gene is possibly TRBD2 (6 bases). With 5 bases removed from V and 5 bases from J, the gap between germline ends came to 10 bases. Per the germline V gene, CDR1 is SEHNR and CDR2 is FQNEAQ (reference sequence). The CDR3 has 12 amino acids. DNA for the CDR3: TGTGCCAGCAGCCTCCGGAGGGACGAGCAGTACTTC. Translating it yields CASSLRRDEQYF. The complete variable domain, with remaining parts taken from reference TRBV7-9 and TRBJ2-7, reads DTGVSQNPRHKITKRGQNVTFRCDPISEHNRLYWYRQTLGQGPEFLTYFQNEAQLEKSRLLSDRFSAERPKGSFSTLEIQRTEQGDSAMYLCASSLRRDEQYFGPGTRLTVT.

The chain carries TRBV5-1 and TRBJ2-2; 8 bases are a match to TRBD1. The CDR3 contains 15 residues. J gave up 3 bases and V 3 bases, and 4 bases lay outside the gene matches. Germline-derived CDR1 and CDR2 are SGHRS and YFSETQ. The CDR3 DNA reads TGCGCCAGCAGCTGGGAGACAGGGGACACCGGGGAGCTGTTTTTT. It yields the protein CASSWETGDTGELFF.

CDR3 nucleotides: TGTGCCAGCAGCTCCCTGGCCGAGCAGTACTTC. This codes for CASSSLAEQYF. The chain uses TRBV5-4 and TRBJ2-7; D unclear. Trimming removed 3 bases from V and 6 bases from J, with 7 bases in between. The CDR3 has 11 amino acids. CDR1 SGHNT and CDR2 YYREEE come from the germline V gene (reference sequence).

The chain couples TRBV30 to TRBJ1-4; possible D gene TRBD1, 5 bases. Trimming pared 8 bases from V and 0 bases from J, leaving 10 bases between. Germline V gives CDR1 GTSNPN, CDR2 SVGIG (reference sequence). The CDR3 covers 13 residues. Here the CDR3 DNA reads TGTGCCAGCGACAGTGCAACTAATGAAAAACTGTTTTTT. This encodes CASDSATNEKLFF. Together with reference TRBV30 and TRBJ1-4, the CDR3 gives the full variable domain: SQTIHQWPATLVQPVGSPLSLECTVEGTSNPNLYWYRQAAGRGLQLLFYSVGIGQISSEVPQNLSASRPQDRQFILSSKKLLLSDSGFYLCASDSATNEKLFFGSGTQLSVL.

The J gene is TRBJ2-1, the V gene TRBV18, with 11 bases that match TRBD1. After removal of 4 bases from V and 9 bases from J, the junction contained 23 bases not matched to a gene. Germline V lookup: CDR1 KGHSH, CDR2 LQKENI. The CDR3 is made up of 20 amino acids. CDR3 coding DNA: TGTGCCAGCTCACTCCCTTGGACAGGGGGCCTAGGACCCTATAGGGGTGAGCAGTTCTTC. Encoded protein: CASSLPWTGGLGPYRGEQFF.

V and J are TRBV7-6 and TRBJ1-2; 8 bases match TRBD1. V lost 1 base to trimming and J lost 11 bases; unmatched junction nucleotides: 3. Germline V gene sequence: CDR1 SGHVS, CDR2 FNYEAQ. CDR3 length equals 12 residues. In nucleotides, the CDR3 is TGTGCCAGCAGCTTAGAGGGACAGGATTACACCTTC. Translation: CASSLEGQDYTF.

This sequence joins TRBV19 and TRBJ1-4, with D hard to call. Per germline, CDR1 LNHDA and CDR2 SQIVND (reference sequence). The CDR3 loop spans 13 amino acids. V was clipped by 8 bases and J by 8 bases, with 15 bases between them. The CDR3 is CASATVADEKLFF. CDR3 in DNA: TGTGCCAGTGCGACCGTCGCTGACGAAAAACTGTTTTTT.

The genes are TRBV5-6 and TRBJ2-7, with TRBD1 matching 8 bases. V was pared by 3 bases and J by 0 bases, with 5 bases of the junction left unmatched. Germline V CDR1 and CDR2: SGHDT, YYEEEE. This CDR3 has 15 residues. The chain's CDR3 is CASSYRDRYSYEQYF. The DNA for the CDR3 is TGTGCCAGCAGCTACCGGGACAGGTACTCCTACGAGCAGTACTTC.

The V gene is TRBV27, the J gene TRBJ2-5; D is unresolved. V was shortened by 6 bases and J by 5 bases, with 16 bases between the two germline ends. The CDR3 covers 14 residues. Germline V gives CDR1 MNHEY, CDR2 SMNVEV (reference sequence). CDR3 residues: CASRGLALAETQYF. DNA of the CDR3: TGTGCCAGCAGAGGCCTCGCCCTGGCGGAGACCCAGTACTTC.

The chain carries TRBV5-4 and TRBJ2-3; TRBD2 aligns across 12 bases. CDR1 is SGHNT and CDR2 is YYREEE in the germline V gene (reference sequence). After removal of 4 bases from V and 6 bases from J, the junction contained 12 bases not matched to a gene. The CDR3 loop spans 17 amino acids. The CDR3 DNA sequence: TGTGCCAGCAGCATACGACTAGCGGGGGTCGGAGCGGATACGCAGTATTTT. It translates to CASSIRLAGVGADTQYF.